Listed here are 25 T cell receptor beta chains from one sample, sequenced in a study of blood T cell repertoires in COVID-19. The assay was immunoSEQ multiplex PCR, and TCRdb's table has in-frame clones only and misses some. The sample consists of just over 300,000 clones, about 87% of them appearing once. The sequencing sample was made of PBMCs or T cells enriched from blood (not recorded which). These receptors all come from a woman under 30 who had recovered from COVID-19.

This chain uses TRBV4-2 with TRBJ1-6; D perhaps matches TRBD1 (6 bases). The V gene's germline CDR1 is LGHNA and CDR2 YNFKEQ. The CDR3 sequence is 14 residues long. The V end was cut by 4 bases, the J end by 7 bases, with 11 bases between. The CDR3 is CASSPRGGNSPLHF. CDR3 coding DNA: TGTGCCAGCAGCCCAAGGGGGGGGAATTCACCCCTCCACTTT.

The V call is TRBV6-2 or TRBV6-3, the J call TRBJ1-2; 9 nucleotides match TRBD1. The CDR3 has 15 residues. Germline V gives CDR1 MNHEY, CDR2 SVGEGT. The V segment lost 6 bases and the J segment 5 bases; nucleotides outside the gene matches: 10. CDR3 amino acids: CASSLSRDREYGYTF. The CDR3 DNA reads as TGTGCCAGCAGCCTGAGCCGGGACAGGGAGTATGGCTACACCTTC.

A note on this clone: Other DNA sequences from this sample encode an identical CDR3 as well. The gene calls are TRBV7-2 and TRBJ1-5; D perhaps matches TRBD1 (5 bases). Per germline, CDR1 SGHTA and CDR2 FQGNSA. V shed 5 bases and J shed 4 bases, with 12 bases lying between them. The CDR3 has 14 amino acids. In DNA, the CDR3 is TGTGCCAGCAGCCTGGGGGGGGGAAATCAGCCCCAGCATTTT. This translates into CASSLGGGNQPQHF.

V and J are TRBV11-1 and TRBJ2-7; unclear D gene. Germline CDR1 is SGHAT and CDR2 is FQDESV (reference sequence). This CDR3 contains 16 residues. Trimming left V 4 bases short and J 3 bases short, with 19 bases between. The CDR3 loop is CASSSKPGLVYYEQYF. CDR3 bases: TGTGCCAGCAGCTCCAAACCTGGGCTCGTCTACTACGAGCAGTACTTC.

This clone was detected only once. The chain uses TRBV7-2 and TRBJ1-2; D call uncertain. The germline V gene has CDR1 SGHTA and CDR2 FQGNSA. CDR3 length: 11 residues. Trimming removed 5 bases from V and 14 bases from J, with 15 bases in between. Written as DNA, the CDR3 is TGTGCCAGCAGCCCAGGTCAAGTTGGTACCTTC. Amino acids: CASSPGQVGTF. The full variable domain, in which reference TRBV7-2 and TRBJ1-2 provide the parts outside the CDR3, is GAGVSQSPSNKVTEKGKDVELRCDPISGHTALYWYRQSLGQGLEFLIYFQGNSAPDKSGLPSDRFSAERTGGSVSTLTIQRTQQEDSAVYLCASSPGQVGTFGSGTRLTVV.

This chain connects TRBV5-1 to TRBJ2-4, with a tentative D call TRBD2 (7 bases). CDR3 length equals 15 residues. CDR1 is SGHRS and CDR2 is YFSETQ in the germline V gene. Trimming left V 1 base short and J 7 bases short, with 15 bases between. CDR3 protein: CASSLNPGGGNIQYF. The CDR3 region has the DNA TGCGCCAGCAGCTTGAATCCGGGGGGCGGGAACATTCAGTACTTC.

The genes are TRBV5-8 and TRBJ1-3; D unresolved. Germline V lookup: CDR1 SGHTS, CDR2 YDEGEE. The germline V and J ends were trimmed by 2 bases and 0 bases, with 6 bases remaining between them. The CDR3 has 14 amino acids. The CDR3 coding sequence is TGTGCCAGCAGCTTACGCAGCTCTGGAAACACCATATATTTT. This sequence encodes CASSLRSSGNTIYF.

This clone has just one count. The chain is built from TRBV10-3 and TRBJ1-3; 7 nucleotides match TRBD1. The V and J ends lost 7 bases and 4 bases, in that order; junction bases with no gene match: 7. Germline CDR1 reads ENHRY; CDR2 reads SYGVKD. The CDR3 totals 14 residues. CDR3 in DNA: TGTGCCATCAAAGAGACAGGGAACGGAAACACCATATATTTT. This codes for CAIKETGNGNTIYF.

The chain is built from TRBV19 and TRBJ1-1, with TRBD1 matching over 9 bases. Trimming cost V 6 bases and J 4 bases; bases outside gene matches: 15. The CDR3 extends over 17 amino acids. The V gene's germline CDR1 is LNHDA and CDR2 SQIVND (reference sequence). The CDR3 here is CASSQRRDRARGTEAFF. DNA for the CDR3: TGTGCCAGTAGCCAACGACGGGACAGGGCAAGAGGCACTGAAGCTTTCTTT.

The chain recombines TRBV19 with TRBJ1-6; TRBD1 matches 7 bases. CDR1 is LNHDA, CDR2 SQIVND, per germline (reference sequence). This CDR3 has 15 amino acids. V shed 7 bases, J shed 13 bases, and the junction held 16 bases outside the gene matches. CDR3: CASTYRDRQLSPLHF. CDR3 nucleotides: TGTGCCAGTACTTACCGGGACAGACAGCTTTCGCCCCTCCACTTT.

V usage is TRBV5-1 and J usage is TRBJ2-1, with D uncertain. The germline V gene has CDR1 SGHRS and CDR2 YFSETQ. The CDR3 contains 15 residues. V was cut by 1 base and J by 1 base, with 9 bases left in between. The chain's CDR3 is CASSLSAGSYNEQFF. CDR3 DNA: TGCGCCAGCAGCTTGTCGGCAGGTTCCTACAATGAGCAGTTCTTC.

V is TRBV4-2 and J is TRBJ1-1; 11 nucleotides align to TRBD1. V lost 0 bases and J lost 4; bases outside the gene matches: 10. The CDR3 length is 18 residues. CDR1 and CDR2 (germline): LGHNA, YNFKEQ. DNA of the CDR3: TGTGCCAGCAGCCAAGATGAACTCGGACAGGGGGCCAGCACTGAAGCTTTCTTT. This codes for CASSQDELGQGASTEAFF.

This chain joins TRBV28 and TRBJ2-2; maybe TRBD2 (6 bases). Per the germline V gene, CDR1 is MDHEN and CDR2 is SYDVKM. Deletions cut 8 bases from V and 3 bases from J, with 22 bases between. This CDR3 contains 17 residues. CDR3 region: CASSLPGGQGYTGELFF. CDR3 DNA: TGTGCCAGCTCCCTCCCCGGAGGGCAGGGCTACACCGGGGAGCTGTTTTTT.

The J gene is TRBJ1-6, the V gene TRBV11-2, with TRBD1 identical over 10 bases. This CDR3 is built from 14 residues. CDR1 SGHAT and CDR2 FQNNGV come from the germline V gene. V trimming: 5 bases; J trimming: 10 bases; junction bases outside the gene matches: 5. The CDR3 sequence: CASSPTGGGSPLHF. The DNA for the CDR3 is TGTGCCAGCAGCCCGACAGGGGGCGGATCACCCCTCCACTTT.

The J gene is TRBJ1-1, the V gene TRBV6-5, with unresolved D. CDR3 length: 12 residues. Trimming took 4 bases from V and 4 from J, leaving 7 bases between them. Germline CDR1 is MNHEY and CDR2 is SVGAGI. The DNA of the CDR3 is TGTGCCAGCAGTTCACCGGGCACTGAAGCTTTCTTT. It is translated as CASSSPGTEAFF.

This rearrangement joins TRBV30 to TRBJ1-1; D is unresolved. This CDR3 is 12 amino acids long. Germline V lookup: CDR1 GTSNPN, CDR2 SVGIG (reference sequence). V lost 1 base to trimming and J lost 11 bases, with 14 bases between them. The CDR3 loop is CAWSAALIGAFF. Here the CDR3 DNA reads TGTGCCTGGAGTGCCGCCCTAATCGGGGCTTTCTTT.

The chain carries TRBV4-3 and TRBJ1-4, with TRBD1 matching 9 bases. The CDR3 has 13 residues. Germline trimming cut 2 bases from V and 14 bases from J; bases unmatched to any gene: 6. In germline, CDR1 is LGHNA, CDR2 YSLEER. CDR3 loop: CASSQLTGGGLFF. CDR3 nucleotide sequence: TGCGCCAGCAGCCAACTTACAGGGGGCGGGCTGTTTTTT.

This clone has a single count. J is TRBJ2-3 and V is TRBV10-3; TRBD2 agrees at 10 bases. Trimming removed 4 bases from V and 0 bases from J; junction bases left unmatched: 10. The germline CDR1 and CDR2 sequences are ENHRY and SYGVKD. The CDR3 runs 18 residues. The CDR3 region has the DNA TGTGCCATCAGTGTGGCTGCTAGCGGGGGCACTAGCACAGATACGCAGTATTTT. This sequence encodes CAISVAASGGTSTDTQYF.

This clone was seen only once. Here the CDR3 DNA reads TGTGCCAGCAGCTTTGTGGGAGGGCCTCATGAGCAGTTCTTC. It codes for CASSFVGGPHEQFF. The genes are TRBV7-8 and TRBJ2-1, with TRBD2 identical over 7 bases. The V and J ends lost 3 bases and 8 bases, in that order; junction bases with no gene match: 7. The CDR3 runs 14 residues. Germline V lookup: CDR1 SGHVS, CDR2 FQNEAQ.

The chain links TRBV6-4 to TRBJ2-3; 11 nucleotides align to TRBD2. Trimming cost V 4 bases and J 4 bases; bases outside gene matches: 1. This CDR3 spans 14 amino acids. Germline CDR1 MRHNA, CDR2 SNTAGT. The CDR3 nucleotides are TGTGCCAGCAGTGTAGCGGGGGGGCCAGATACGCAGTATTTT. This sequence encodes CASSVAGGPDTQYF.

V gene TRBV7-2 combines with J gene TRBJ1-1; D is possibly TRBD1 (5 bases). Trimming cost V 1 base and J 10 bases, with 16 bases left between them. This CDR3 is 14 amino acids long. From germline, CDR1 is SGHTA and CDR2 FQGNSA. The CDR3 DNA follows: TGTGCCAGCAGCTTAGTAGGGGCTACCAAGGTAGCTTTCTTT. Residues: CASSLVGATKVAFF.

The rearrangement uses TRBV3-1 (or the pseudogene TRBV3-2) and TRBJ1-4; D unclear. CDR1 is LGHDT and CDR2 is YNNKEL in the germline V gene (reference sequence). The CDR3 is made up of 16 amino acids. Trimming took off 2 bases at V and 0 bases at J, with 10 bases between the two ends. In DNA, the CDR3 is TGTGCCAGCAGCCAACCCTCCGGGACAACTAATGAAAAACTGTTTTTT. It specifies CASSQPSGTTNEKLFF.

The chain recombines TRBV5-1 with TRBJ2-2, with 7 bases aligning to TRBD1. Per the germline V gene, CDR1 is SGHRS and CDR2 is YFSETQ. The CDR3 spans 16 residues. V trimming: 5 bases; J trimming: 2 bases; junction bases outside the gene matches: 9. The CDR3 here is CASRPSQGSNTGELFF. CDR3 bases: TGCGCCAGCAGACCTTCACAGGGGAGTAACACCGGGGAGCTGTTTTTT.

The chain is built from TRBV4-3 and TRBJ2-3; TRBD2 might be the D (6 bases). Trimming cost V 3 bases and J 0 bases, with 19 bases left between them. The CDR3 has 18 amino acids. The germline V gene encodes CDR1 LGHNA and CDR2 YSLEER. Written as DNA, the CDR3 is TGCGCCAGCAGCCACGGGGACTCCCCAGGCCTTAGCACAGATACGCAGTATTTT. It is translated as CASSHGDSPGLSTDTQYF.

The V and J genes are TRBV6-2 or TRBV6-3 and TRBJ2-5, with 14 bases identical to TRBD2. Germline CDR1 is MNHEY and CDR2 is SVGEGT. The CDR3 runs 18 residues. Unmatched junction bases numbered 10, after V lost 2 bases and J lost 5 bases. CDR3 sequence reads: CASSYPPTSGGAWETQYF. In DNA form, the CDR3 reads TGTGCCAGCAGTTACCCTCCGACTAGCGGGGGGGCCTGGGAGACCCAGTACTTC.